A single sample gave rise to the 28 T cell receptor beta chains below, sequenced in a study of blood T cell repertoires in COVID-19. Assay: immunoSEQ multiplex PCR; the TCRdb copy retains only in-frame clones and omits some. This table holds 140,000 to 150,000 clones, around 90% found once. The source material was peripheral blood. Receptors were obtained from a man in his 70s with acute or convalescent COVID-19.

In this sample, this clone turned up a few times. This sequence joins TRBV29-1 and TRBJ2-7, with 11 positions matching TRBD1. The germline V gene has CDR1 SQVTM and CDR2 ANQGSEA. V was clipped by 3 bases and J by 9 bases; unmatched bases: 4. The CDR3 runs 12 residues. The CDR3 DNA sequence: TGCAGCGTTGAGGACAGGGGGCAGGTGCAGTACTTC. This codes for CSVEDRGQVQYF.

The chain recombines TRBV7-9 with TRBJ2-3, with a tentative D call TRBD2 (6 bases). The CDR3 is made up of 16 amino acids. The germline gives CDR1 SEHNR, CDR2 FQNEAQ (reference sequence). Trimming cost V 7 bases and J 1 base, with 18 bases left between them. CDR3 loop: CASTLWASDGTDTQYF. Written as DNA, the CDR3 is TGTGCCAGCACCCTTTGGGCTAGCGACGGCACAGATACGCAGTATTTT.

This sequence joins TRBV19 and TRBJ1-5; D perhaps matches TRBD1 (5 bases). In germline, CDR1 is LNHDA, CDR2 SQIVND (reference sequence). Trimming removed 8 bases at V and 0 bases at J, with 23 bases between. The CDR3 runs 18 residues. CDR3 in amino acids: CASLGGRVLKDSNQPQHF. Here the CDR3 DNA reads TGTGCCAGTCTCGGGGGTAGGGTACTCAAAGATAGCAATCAGCCCCAGCATTTT.

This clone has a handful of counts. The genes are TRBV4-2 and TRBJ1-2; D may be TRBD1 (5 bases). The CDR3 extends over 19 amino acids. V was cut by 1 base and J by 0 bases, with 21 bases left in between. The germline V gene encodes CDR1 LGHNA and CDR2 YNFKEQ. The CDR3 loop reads CASSQGGGAGVGTNYGYTF. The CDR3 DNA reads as TGTGCCAGCAGCCAAGGGGGAGGGGCTGGCGTTGGGACTAACTATGGCTACACCTTC.

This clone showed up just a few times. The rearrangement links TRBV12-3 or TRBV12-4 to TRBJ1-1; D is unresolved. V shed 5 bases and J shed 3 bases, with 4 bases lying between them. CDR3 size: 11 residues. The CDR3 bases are TGTGCCAGCAGTCGTTACACTGAAGCTTTCTTT. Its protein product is CASSRYTEAFF.

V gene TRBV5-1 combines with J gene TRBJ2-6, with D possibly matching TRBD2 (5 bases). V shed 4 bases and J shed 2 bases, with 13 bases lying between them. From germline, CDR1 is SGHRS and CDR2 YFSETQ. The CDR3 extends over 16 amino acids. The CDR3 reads CASSRTWEPGANVLTF. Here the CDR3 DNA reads TGCGCCAGCAGCCGTACGTGGGAGCCTGGGGCCAACGTCCTGACTTTC.

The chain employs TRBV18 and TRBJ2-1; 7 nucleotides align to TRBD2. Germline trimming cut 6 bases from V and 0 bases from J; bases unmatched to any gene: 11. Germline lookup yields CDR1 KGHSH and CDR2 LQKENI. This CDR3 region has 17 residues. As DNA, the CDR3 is TGTGCCAGCTCCCCCTCTCTAGCGGAAAGCTCCTACAATGAGCAGTTCTTC. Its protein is CASSPSLAESSYNEQFF.

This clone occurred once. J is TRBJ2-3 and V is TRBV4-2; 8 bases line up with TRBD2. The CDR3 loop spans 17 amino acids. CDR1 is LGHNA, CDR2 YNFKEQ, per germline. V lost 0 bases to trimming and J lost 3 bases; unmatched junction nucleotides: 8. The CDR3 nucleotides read TGTGCCAGCAGCCAAGATGCGACGGGGGGGCCGACAGATACGCAGTATTTT. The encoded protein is CASSQDATGGPTDTQYF.

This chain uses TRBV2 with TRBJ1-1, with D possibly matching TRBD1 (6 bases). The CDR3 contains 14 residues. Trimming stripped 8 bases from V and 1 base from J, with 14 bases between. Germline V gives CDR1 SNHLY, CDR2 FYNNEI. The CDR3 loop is CASGGRTANTEAFF. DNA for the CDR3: TGTGCCAGCGGGGGTAGGACAGCGAACACTGAAGCTTTCTTT.

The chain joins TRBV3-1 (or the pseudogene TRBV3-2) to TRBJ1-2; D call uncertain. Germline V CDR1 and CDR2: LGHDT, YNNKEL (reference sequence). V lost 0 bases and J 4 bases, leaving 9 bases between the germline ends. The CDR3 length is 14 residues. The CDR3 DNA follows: TGTGCCAGCAGCCAAGAGCGGATCTCCTATGGCTACACCTTC. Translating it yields CASSQERISYGYTF.

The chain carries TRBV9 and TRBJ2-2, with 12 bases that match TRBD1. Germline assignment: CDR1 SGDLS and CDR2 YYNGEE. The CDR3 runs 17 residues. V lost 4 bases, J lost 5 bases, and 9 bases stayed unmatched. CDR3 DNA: TGTGCCAGCAGCCCCCAGCCGGGACAGGGGGCGACCGGGGAGCTGTTTTTT. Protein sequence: CASSPQPGQGATGELFF.

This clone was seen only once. Written as DNA, the CDR3 is TGTGCCAGCAGCCGTGACAGGGACACTGAAGCTTTCTTT. It translates to CASSRDRDTEAFF. The rearrangement joins TRBV7-8 to TRBJ1-1, with 7 bases matching TRBD1. Trimming took 5 bases from V and 3 from J; bases not matched to a gene: 3. CDR3 length: 13 residues. CDR1 SGHVS and CDR2 FQNEAQ come from the germline V gene.

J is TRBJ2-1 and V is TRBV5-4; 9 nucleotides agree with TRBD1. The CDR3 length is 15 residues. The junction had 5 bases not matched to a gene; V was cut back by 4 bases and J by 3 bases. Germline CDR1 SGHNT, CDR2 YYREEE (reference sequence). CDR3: CASSLDRGNYNEQFF. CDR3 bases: TGTGCCAGCAGCCTCGACAGGGGGAACTACAATGAGCAGTTCTTC.

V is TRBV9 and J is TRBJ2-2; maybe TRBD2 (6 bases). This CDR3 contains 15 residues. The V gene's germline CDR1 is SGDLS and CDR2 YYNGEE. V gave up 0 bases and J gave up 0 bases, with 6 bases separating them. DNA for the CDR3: TGTGCCAGCAGCGTAGGCGGGACGAACACCGGGGAGCTGTTTTTT. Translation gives CASSVGGTNTGELFF.

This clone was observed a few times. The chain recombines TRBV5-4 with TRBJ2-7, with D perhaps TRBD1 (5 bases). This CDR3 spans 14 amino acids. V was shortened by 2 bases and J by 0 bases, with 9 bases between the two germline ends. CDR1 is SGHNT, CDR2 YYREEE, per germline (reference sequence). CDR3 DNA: TGTGCCAGCAGCTTTCAGGGTATCTCCTACGAGCAGTACTTC. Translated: CASSFQGISYEQYF.

The CDR3: CASNEGQSTDTQYF. CDR3 DNA: TGTGCCAGTAATGAGGGACAAAGCACAGATACGCAGTATTTT. The chain joins TRBV19 to TRBJ2-3, with D maybe TRBD1 (6 bases). The CDR3 loop spans 14 amino acids. Trimming pared 7 bases from V and 0 bases from J, leaving 11 bases between. Germline V CDR1 and CDR2: LNHDA, SQIVND (reference sequence).

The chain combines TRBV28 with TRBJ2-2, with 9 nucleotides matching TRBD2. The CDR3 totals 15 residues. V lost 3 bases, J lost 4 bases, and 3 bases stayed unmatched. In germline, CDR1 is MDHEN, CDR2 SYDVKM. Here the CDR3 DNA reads TGTGCCAGCAGTTTGGGCGGGAGGGTCACCGGGGAGCTGTTTTTT. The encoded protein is CASSLGGRVTGELFF.

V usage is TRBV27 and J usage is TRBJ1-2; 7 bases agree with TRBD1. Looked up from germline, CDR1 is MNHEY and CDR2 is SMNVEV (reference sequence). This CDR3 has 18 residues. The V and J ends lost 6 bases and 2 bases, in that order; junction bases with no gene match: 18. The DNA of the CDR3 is TGTGCCAGCAGACGAGGGGGCCAGATCCCTCGGCAAAACTATGGCTACACCTTC. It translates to CASRRGGQIPRQNYGYTF.

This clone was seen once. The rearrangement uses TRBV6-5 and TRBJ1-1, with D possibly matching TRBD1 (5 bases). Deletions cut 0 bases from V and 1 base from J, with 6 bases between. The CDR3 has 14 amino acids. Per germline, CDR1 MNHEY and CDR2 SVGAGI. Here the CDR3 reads CASSYSDRNTEAFF. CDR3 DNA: TGTGCCAGCAGTTACTCCGACAGGAACACTGAAGCTTTCTTT.

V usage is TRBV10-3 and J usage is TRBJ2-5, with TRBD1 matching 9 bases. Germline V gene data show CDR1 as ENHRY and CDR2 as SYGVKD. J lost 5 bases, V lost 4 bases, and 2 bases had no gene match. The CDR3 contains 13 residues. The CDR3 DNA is TGTGCCATCAGTGTTGGACAGGGGGAGACCCAGTACTTC. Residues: CAISVGQGETQYF.

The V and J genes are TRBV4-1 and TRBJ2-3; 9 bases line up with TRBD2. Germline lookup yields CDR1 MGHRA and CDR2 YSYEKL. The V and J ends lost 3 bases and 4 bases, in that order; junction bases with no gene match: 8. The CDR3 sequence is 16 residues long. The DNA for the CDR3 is TGCGCCAGCAGCCAGGGAGCGGGGGGAGCGCCAGATACGCAGTATTTT. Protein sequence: CASSQGAGGAPDTQYF.

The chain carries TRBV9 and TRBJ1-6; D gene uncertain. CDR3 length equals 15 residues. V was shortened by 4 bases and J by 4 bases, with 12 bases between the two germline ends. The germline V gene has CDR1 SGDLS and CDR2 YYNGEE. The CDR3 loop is CASSHSSGYNSPLHF. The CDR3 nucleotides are TGTGCCAGCAGCCATAGCTCGGGATATAATTCACCCCTCCACTTT.

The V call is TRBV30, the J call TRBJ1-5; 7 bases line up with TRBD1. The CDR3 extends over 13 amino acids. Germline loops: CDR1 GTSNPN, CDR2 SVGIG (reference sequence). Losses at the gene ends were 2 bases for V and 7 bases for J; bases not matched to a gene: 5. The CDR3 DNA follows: TGTGCCTGGAGTCCCCAGGGGGTACAGCCCCAGCATTTT. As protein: CAWSPQGVQPQHF.

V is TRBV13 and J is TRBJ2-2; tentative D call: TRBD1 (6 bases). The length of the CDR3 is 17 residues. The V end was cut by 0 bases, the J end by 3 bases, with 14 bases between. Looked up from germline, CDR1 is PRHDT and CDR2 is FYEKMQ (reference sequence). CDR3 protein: CASSLGQGKIDTGELFF. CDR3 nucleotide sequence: TGTGCCAGCAGCTTAGGACAGGGAAAGATTGACACCGGGGAGCTGTTTTTT.

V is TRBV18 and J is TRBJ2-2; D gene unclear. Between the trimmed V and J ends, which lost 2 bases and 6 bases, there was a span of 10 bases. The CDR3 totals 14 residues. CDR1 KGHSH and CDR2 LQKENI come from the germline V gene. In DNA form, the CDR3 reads TGTGCCAGCTCACCAACGTTAGCTCCCGGGGAGCTGTTTTTT. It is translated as CASSPTLAPGELFF.

CDR3: CASSFGTGEYQPQHF. CDR3 coding DNA: TGCGCCAGCAGCTTCGGGACAGGGGAGTATCAGCCCCAGCATTTT. The J gene is TRBJ1-5, the V gene TRBV5-1; 10 bases align to TRBD1. CDR1 is SGHRS, CDR2 YFSETQ, per germline. There are 15 residues in the CDR3. V gave up 2 bases and J gave up 5 bases; unmatched junction bases: 4. The full variable domain, completed using reference TRBV5-1 and TRBJ1-5, is KAGVTQTPRYLIKTRGQQVTLSCSPISGHRSVSWYQQTPGQGLQFLFEYFSETQRNKGNFPGRFSGRQFSNSRSEMNVSTLELGDSALYLCASSFGTGEYQPQHFGDGTRLSIL.

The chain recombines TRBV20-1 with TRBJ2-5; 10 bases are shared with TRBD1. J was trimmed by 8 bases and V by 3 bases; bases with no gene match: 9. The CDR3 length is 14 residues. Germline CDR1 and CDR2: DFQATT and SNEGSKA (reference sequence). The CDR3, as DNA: TGCAGTGCTAGTCTGCCCGGGACAGGGGCTACCCAGTACTTC. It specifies CSASLPGTGATQYF.

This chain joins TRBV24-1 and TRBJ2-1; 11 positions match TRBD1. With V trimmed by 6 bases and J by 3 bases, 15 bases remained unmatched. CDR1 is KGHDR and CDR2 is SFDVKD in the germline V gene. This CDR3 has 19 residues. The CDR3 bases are TGTGCCACCAGTCCACCCCCGGGACAGGGGGGCTCTAACTACAATGAGCAGTTCTTC. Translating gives CATSPPPGQGGSNYNEQFF.